The rows below give T cell receptor beta chains drawn from one sample of a study of blood T cell repertoires in COVID-19. TCRdb keeps only in-frame clones here, not all; method: immunoSEQ multiplex PCR. This sample has about 280,000 clones; roughly 87% occur once, and the top ten carry just under 9.5%. Sequenced material: peripheral blood. The receptors stem from a man younger than 35 with active or convalescent COVID-19. CDR3s include the opening cysteine and the closing phenylalanine or tryptophan. Each record gives: D gene, clone size, V gene, J gene, CDR3 protein, CDR3 DNA. The D gene is left open where the match is weak. Not all rows give a size; the values are once, few, many and, for expanded clones, a class.

TRBD2,.,TRBV9,TRBJ2-5,CASSVENGGDRETQYF,TGTGCCAGCAGCGTAGAGAACGGGGGGGACCGGGAGACCCAGTACTTC
.,.,TRBV5-6,TRBJ2-3,CASSLSTDTQYF,TGTGCCAGCAGCCTGAGCACAGATACGCAGTATTTT
TRBD1,once,TRBV20-1,TRBJ2-3,CSAAQGDTQYF,TGCAGTGCGGCACAGGGGGATACGCAGTATTTT
.,.,TRBV6-2/TRBV6-3,TRBJ2-1,CASSKGGGPLSSYNEQFF,TGTGCCAGCAGCAAAGGGGGGGGGCCTTTGAGCTCCTACAATGAGCAGTTCTTC
.,.,TRBV18,TRBJ2-3,CASSPPGATTDTQYF,TGTGCCAGCTCACCGCCAGGGGCCACCACAGATACGCAGTATTTT
.,.,TRBV14,TRBJ2-3,CASSQMLNTDTQYF,TGTGCCAGCAGCCAAATGCTAAACACAGATACGCAGTATTTT
TRBD1,.,TRBV18,TRBJ1-2,CASSPGTGGSYGYTF,TGTGCCAGCTCACCTGGGACAGGGGGTAGTTATGGCTACACCTTC
TRBD1,.,TRBV20-1,TRBJ1-2,CSASVGTGHGYTF,TGCAGTGCTAGTGTAGGGACAGGGCATGGCTACACCTTC
.,.,TRBV19,TRBJ1-4,CASTKGQTNNEKLFF,TGTGCCAGTACCAAAGGACAGACGAATAATGAAAAACTGTTTTTT
TRBD1,.,TRBV6-4,TRBJ1-6,CASSEEGQGGTSPLHF,TGTGCCAGCAGTGAGGAAGGACAGGGGGGTACTTCACCCCTCCACTTT
TRBD2,.,TRBV4-3,TRBJ2-3,CASSLSLAGDTDTQYF,TGCGCCAGCAGCCTATCACTAGCGGGGGACACAGATACGCAGTATTTT
.,.,TRBV27,TRBJ1-6,CASSPGERMNSPLHF,TGTGCCAGCAGTCCCGGGGAGAGAATGAATTCACCCCTCCACTTT
TRBD1,.,TRBV6-2/TRBV6-3,TRBJ2-7,CASSTGGFYEQYF,TGTGCCAGCAGCACAGGGGGCTTCTACGAGCAGTACTTC
TRBD2,.,TRBV5-6,TRBJ2-7,CASSQSGGSSYEQYF,TGTGCCAGCAGCCAGAGCGGGGGGAGCTCCTACGAGCAGTACTTC
TRBD1,.,TRBV7-2,TRBJ2-6,CASSLLRDSAINVLTF,TGTGCCAGCAGCTTGCTCCGGGACAGTGCCATCAACGTCCTGACTTTC
.,.,TRBV3-1/TRBV3-2,TRBJ1-4,CASSSTGRDRDEKLFF,TGTGCCAGCAGCTCTACAGGGAGAGATAGGGATGAAAAACTGTTTTTT
.,.,TRBV19,TRBJ2-2,CASTYRTEKPGELFF,TGTGCCAGTACTTATCGGACAGAGAAGCCCGGGGAGCTGTTTTTT
.,.,TRBV5-5,TRBJ1-1,CASSLAQANTEAFF,TGTGCCAGCAGCTTGGCCCAGGCGAACACTGAAGCTTTCTTT
.,.,TRBV6-5,TRBJ1-1,CASSYSHSMNTEAFF,TGTGCCAGCAGTTACTCGCACTCAATGAACACTGAAGCTTTCTTT
TRBD2,once,TRBV7-2,TRBJ2-1,CASSRELAGGGNEQFF,TGTGCCAGCAGCCGCGAACTAGCGGGGGGGGGCAATGAGCAGTTCTTC
.,.,TRBV12-3/TRBV12-4,TRBJ2-7,CASPDTQYF,TGTGCCAGCCCCGACACCCAGTACTTC
TRBD1,.,TRBV4-3,TRBJ2-6,CASSQERGPAIYGANVLTF,TGCGCCAGCAGCCAAGAGAGGGGGCCAGCAATCTATGGGGCCAACGTCCTGACTTTC